Each of the 23 T cell receptor beta chains below was sequenced from the same sample in a study of T cell repertoires in cytomegalovirus infection. Using its own MiXCR run on the reads, TCRdb lists one record per CDR3 protein. The sample consists of roughly 180,000 distinct CDR3 sequences, 25% to 30% of them appearing once. Specimen: PBMCs. The receptor source for this set is a human donor in good health (CMV status not recorded). Some clones in this sample may be carry-over from other donors' samples.

V usage is TRBV6-6 and J usage is TRBJ2-7; 9 bases align to TRBD1. Germline loops: CDR1 MNHNY, CDR2 SVGAGI (reference sequence). CDR3 length equals 13 residues. V lost 9 bases, J lost 6 bases, and 9 bases stayed unmatched. The CDR3 DNA sequence: TGTGCCAGTGAGGGACAGGGACAAACCGAGCAGTACTTC. It encodes CASEGQGQTEQYF.

This clonotype was detected many times. The CDR3 here is CASILTQGPYEQYF. The CDR3 DNA sequence: TGTGCCAGTATCCTTACACAGGGGCCCTACGAGCAGTACTTC. The genes are TRBV7-2 and TRBJ2-7; 7 bases are shared with TRBD1. The V gene's germline CDR1 is SGHTA and CDR2 FQGNSA. This CDR3 has 14 amino acids. V was pared by 9 bases and J by 2 bases, with 10 bases of the junction left unmatched.

This clonotype was detected a few times. V gene TRBV2 combines with J gene TRBJ2-3, with 9 bases fitting TRBD1. The ends lost 6 bases at V and 0 bases at J; junction bases unmatched: 4. Looked up from germline, CDR1 is SNHLY and CDR2 is FYNNEI. The CDR3 contains 15 residues. The CDR3 protein is CASRTGTGSTDTQYF. In nucleotides, the CDR3 is TGTGCCAGCAGGACGGGGACAGGGAGCACAGATACGCAGTATTTT.

This clonotype was counted only a few times. The rearrangement uses TRBV10-2 and TRBJ1-2, with a tentative D call TRBD1 (6 bases). V was cut by 1 base and J by 4 bases, with 10 bases left in between. This CDR3 is 14 amino acids long. Germline V gene sequence: CDR1 WSHSY, CDR2 SAAADI. The CDR3 DNA is TGCGCCAGCAGTGAGTTCGGACAGTCCTATGGCTACACCTTC. It codes for CASSEFGQSYGYTF.

Details on this clonotype: An end of the junction does not agree with germline; a read error may underlie this. The rearrangement uses TRBV14 and TRBJ1-1, with D uncertain. Germline lookup yields CDR1 SGHDN and CDR2 FVKESK. The length of the CDR3 is 13 residues. This CDR3 reads CASSATKNTDAFF. In DNA form, the CDR3 reads TGTGCCAGCAGCGCGACGAAGAACACTGATGCTTTCTTT.

The table lists this clonotype with a few counts. The V call is TRBV6-6, the J call TRBJ2-5; D tentatively reads TRBD1 or TRBD2 (6 bases each). Germline V gives CDR1 MNHNY, CDR2 SVGAGI (reference sequence). The CDR3 runs to 15 residues. V lost 5 bases to trimming and J lost 2 bases, with 15 bases between them. In nucleotides, the CDR3 is TGTGCCAGCAGTACCCTGAGGGGGACTCAAGAGACCCAGTACTTC. It codes for CASSTLRGTQETQYF.

This clonotype was seen once. Just one base apart from a much larger clone, this may be a read error. The chain joins TRBV7-8 to TRBJ1-1, with 7 bases matching TRBD1. The CDR3 runs 16 residues. The germline gives CDR1 SGHVS, CDR2 FQNEAQ. The junction had 7 bases not matched to a gene; V was cut back by 0 bases and J by 3 bases. For the CDR3, the DNA is TGTGCCAGCAGCTTAGCGCGGGACAGCTTTTACACTGAAGCTTTCTTT. Translation: CASSLARDSFYTEAFF.

This clonotype was counted only a few times. V is TRBV10-2 and J is TRBJ1-5; a weak D match, TRBD1 (5 bases). V lost 7 bases and J lost 6, with 13 bases in between. Germline V gene data show CDR1 as WSHSY and CDR2 as SAAADI. The length of the CDR3 is 13 residues. The CDR3 loop is CASTAREGQPQHF. The CDR3, as DNA: TGCGCCAGCACGGCCAGGGAAGGTCAGCCCCAGCATTTT.

The sample holds a few counts of this clonotype. This chain joins TRBV15 and TRBJ2-1; D is unresolved. The CDR3 loop spans 14 amino acids. The germline gives CDR1 LNHNV, CDR2 YYDKDF (reference sequence). Trimming cost V 0 bases and J 6 bases, with 9 bases left between them. Here the CDR3 reads CATSRDLWLNEQFF. In DNA form, the CDR3 reads TGTGCCACCAGCAGAGATCTATGGCTCAATGAGCAGTTCTTC.

The genes are TRBV28 and TRBJ2-4; D gene unclear. The CDR3 consists of 14 residues. Trimming removed 3 bases from V and 1 base from J, with 7 bases in between. Germline CDR1 MDHEN, CDR2 SYDVKM. The CDR3 spells CASSLPEAKNIQYF. For the CDR3, the DNA is TGTGCCAGCAGTTTGCCGGAGGCCAAAAACATTCAGTACTTC.

This chain links TRBV12-3 or TRBV12-4 with TRBJ1-2; possible D gene TRBD1, 5 bases. The V end was cut by 6 bases, the J end by 5 bases, with 16 bases between. The CDR3 runs 14 residues. The chain's CDR3 is CASRQAPGVYGYTF. CDR3 nucleotide sequence: TGTGCCAGCAGACAAGCACCGGGGGTATATGGCTACACCTTC.

This chain connects TRBV3-1 to TRBJ1-3; perhaps TRBD1 as D (6 bases). This CDR3 is 18 amino acids long. V lost 1 base to trimming and J lost 2 bases, with 18 bases between them. The germline V gene encodes CDR1 LGHDT and CDR2 YNNKEL (reference sequence). CDR3 loop: CASSQVQGQPKTGNTIYF. The CDR3 nucleotides read TGTGCCAGCAGCCAAGTGCAAGGACAGCCGAAGACTGGAAACACCATATATTTT. Using reference TRBV3-1 and TRBJ1-3 for the parts outside the CDR3, the full variable domain is DTAVSQTPKYLVTQMGNDKSIKCEQNLGHDTMYWYKQDSKKFLKIMFSYNNKELIINETVPNRFSPKSPDKAHLNLHINSLELGDSAVYFCASSQVQGQPKTGNTIYFGEGSWLTVV.

The gene calls are TRBV19 and TRBJ2-2, with D hard to call. Germline-derived CDR1 and CDR2 are LNHDA and SQIVND (reference sequence). The CDR3 has 16 amino acids. Trimming cost V 3 bases and J 1 base, with 12 bases left between them. In DNA, the CDR3 is TGTGCCAGTAGTATTTCTCCCTCTTTGAACACCGGGGAGCTGTTTTTT. It is translated as CASSISPSLNTGELFF.

This clonotype was seen more than once but under ten times. The chain couples TRBV19 to TRBJ2-3; the D is unclear. This CDR3 has 13 residues. Trimming removed 7 bases from V and 2 bases from J, with 10 bases in between. Germline V CDR1 and CDR2: LNHDA, SQIVND (reference sequence). CDR3 amino acids: CASTGRSTDTQYF. CDR3 coding DNA: TGTGCCAGTACCGGACGCTCCACAGATACGCAGTATTTT.

This clonotype was picked up a small number of times. The rearrangement uses TRBV7-2 and TRBJ2-5; no firm D call. The CDR3 consists of 15 residues. Germline V gives CDR1 SGHTA, CDR2 FQGNSA. V was trimmed by 1 base and J by 9 bases, leaving 18 bases between them. As DNA, the CDR3 is TGTGCCAGCAGCTTAGGAGTAGTGGAGACCGTGGCCCAGTACTTC. This sequence encodes CASSLGVVETVAQYF.

This chain uses TRBV2 with TRBJ2-5, with D possibly matching TRBD1 (5 bases). The CDR3 is 14 residues long. Germline lookup yields CDR1 SNHLY and CDR2 FYNNEI. Deletions cut 5 bases from V and 1 base from J, with 11 bases between. CDR3 nucleotide sequence: TGTGCCAGCAGTTCCCAGACAGCCCAAGAGACCCAGTACTTC. Its translation: CASSSQTAQETQYF.

This chain uses TRBV2 with TRBJ2-1; 11 bases map to TRBD2. The length of the CDR3 is 21 residues. Losses at the gene ends were 4 bases for V and 2 bases for J; bases not matched to a gene: 19. In germline, CDR1 is SNHLY, CDR2 FYNNEI. Here the CDR3 reads CASSVTSGDLLAGATYNEQFF. CDR3 nucleotide sequence: TGTGCCAGCAGTGTGACGTCGGGGGATTTACTAGCGGGGGCTACCTACAATGAGCAGTTCTTC. Together with reference TRBV2 and TRBJ2-1, the CDR3 gives the full variable domain: EPEVTQTPSHQVTQMGQEVILRCVPISNHLYFYWYRQILGQKVEFLVSFYNNEISEKSEIFDDQFSVERPDGSNFTLKIRSTKLEDSAMYFCASSVTSGDLLAGATYNEQFFGPGTRLTVL.

This clonotype was seen more than once but under ten times. The junction differs from germline at one of its ends, possibly a read error. The chain combines TRBV4-1 with TRBJ1-2, with 7 bases matching TRBD1. The CDR3 contains 15 residues. Germline assignment: CDR1 MGHRA and CDR2 YSYEKL. CDR3 residues: CASSQDPGTAYGYTF. The CDR3 bases are TGTGCCAGCAGCCAAGATCCCGGGACAGCTTATGGCTACACCTTC.

This clonotype turned up a few times. The gene calls are TRBV5-6 and TRBJ2-1; D remains ambiguous. This CDR3 spans 11 amino acids. Germline V gives CDR1 SGHDT, CDR2 YYEEEE. V was clipped by 3 bases and J by 7 bases, with 5 bases between them. In DNA, the CDR3 is TGTGCCAGCAGCTGGGGTAATGAGCAGTTCTTC. It is translated as CASSWGNEQFF.

The chain combines TRBV7-2 with TRBJ1-1, with TRBD1 matching 8 bases. Germline CDR1 and CDR2: SGHTA and FQGNSA. After removal of 5 bases from V and 1 base from J, the junction contained 3 bases not matched to a gene. The CDR3 consists of 14 residues. The CDR3 DNA reads TGTGCCAGCAGCCCAGACAGGGGGAACACTGAAGCTTTCTTT. Translating gives CASSPDRGNTEAFF.

This chain uses TRBV7-2 with TRBJ2-1, with D hard to call. The CDR3 is 11 amino acids. Trimming took off 2 bases at V and 9 bases at J, with 5 bases between the two ends. The germline V gene has CDR1 SGHTA and CDR2 FQGNSA. Here the CDR3 reads CASSLSLEQFF. In DNA, the CDR3 is TGTGCCAGCAGCTTAAGTCTTGAGCAGTTCTTC.

The chain is built from TRBV12-3 or TRBV12-4 and TRBJ1-2; D possibly corresponds to TRBD1 (5 bases). The ends were cut back, 7 bases at V and 3 bases at J, with 15 bases in the middle. The CDR3 has 14 residues. CDR3 coding DNA: TGTGCCAGCACTAAGAGAGGGGTTGACTATGGCTACACCTTC. Residues: CASTKRGVDYGYTF.

The table lists this clonotype with a count of one. The chain employs TRBV15 and TRBJ2-5; D gene uncertain. Germline CDR1 is LNHNV and CDR2 is YYDKDF (reference sequence). V dropped 1 base and J dropped 1 base, with 4 bases sitting between them. The CDR3 extends over 13 amino acids. The CDR3 region is CATSRGSQETQYF. The CDR3 DNA is TGTGCCACCAGCAGAGGTTCCCAAGAGACCCAGTACTTC.